This entry is about one T cell receptor (beta chain). This sample stems from a study of OX40 agonist ivuxolimab in advanced cancers. Whole-study context: The dose-escalation cohort was around 83% male, with a mean age of about 58 years, ranging about 23 to 90.

The protocol was immunoSEQ multiplex PCR, while the TCRdb copy is restricted to in-frame clones and leaves out a portion. The repertoire holds roughly 130,000 clones, about 94% seen once, with more than 0.15% in the top ten. CDR3 length: 15 amino acids. Trimming stripped 5 bases from V and 0 bases from J, with 11 bases between. Germline V gene data show CDR1 as KGHSH and CDR2 as LQKENI. The sample was CD4+ or CD8+ T cells sorted from blood, taken in a trial of the OX40 agonist ivuxolimab. The receptor was isolated from an adult with an advanced solid tumor such as melanoma, head and neck, liver or kidney cancer. V and J are TRBV18 and TRBJ2-1, with D unresolved. CDR3 residues: CASSSTQTSYNEQFF. CDR3 in DNA: TGTGCCAGCTCATCGACACAGACCTCCTACAATGAGCAGTTCTTC.